Included here is one TCR beta chain sequence, with context. Antigen specificity is unknown. This CDR3 is built from 17 residues. Germline trimming cut 2 bases from V and 3 bases from J; bases unmatched to any gene: 13. Germline V lookup: CDR1 SGHDT, CDR2 YYEEEE. TCRdb keeps only in-frame clones here, not all; method: immunoSEQ multiplex PCR. The sample includes hundreds of thousands of clones, roughly 87% of them seen just once. The donors were part of the roughly 110-subject validation cohort, which stood apart from the 666-subject first cohort. This sample was taken from a study of cytomegalovirus exposure and HLA in healthy donors. Background on the study: The same platform used for the approximately 700 first-cohort repertoires was also used for the 90 to 150 validation repertoires, as a later analysis reported. Study observations and caveats: The study recorded about 150 TCR beta chains that were cytomegalovirus-associated. Most TCR sequences showed up rarely, but some public TCRs showed up in many donors.

This clonotype was obtained from a man younger than 35 in good health and CMV-seropositive. Material for sequencing was PBMCs. The chain links TRBV5-6 to TRBJ1-2; TRBD1 aligns across 7 bases. This CDR3 is CASSFFGTESLHYGYTF. In nucleotides, the CDR3 is TGTGCCAGCAGCTTCTTCGGGACAGAGTCGTTACACTATGGCTACACCTTC. The variable domain in full, completed from reference TRBV5-6 and TRBJ1-2, reads DAGVTQSPTHLIKTRGQQVTLRCSPKSGHDTVSWYQQALGQGPQFIFQYYEEEERQRGNFPDRFSGHQFPNYSSELNVNALLLGDSALYLCASSFFGTESLHYGYTFGSGTRLTVV.